Sequencing of this T cell receptor beta chain was carried out in a study of CD8 T cells in ankylosing spondylitis. General study results and limits: The authors reported significant enrichment of disease-linked clones in matched ankylosing spondylitis synovial fluid. Clones linked to the disease showed a CD8+ phenotype. They occurred at relatively low frequencies in peripheral blood. A TCR beta motif of under ten highly homologous variants seemed to mark ankylosing spondylitis blood. Several of the motif variants were reported before in synovial fluid and blood from reactive arthritis.

This clonotype was detected only a few times. Its cognate antigen is unknown. Quantitative molecular-barcoded 5'-RACE generated the TCR beta libraries. Each CDR3 protein gets one entry after TCRdb re-called the 5' RACE reads with MiXCR. The data hold some 140,000 distinct CDR3 sequences, with more than 15% observed a single time. CDR3 size: 14 residues. The V and J ends lost 4 bases and 4 bases, in that order; junction bases with no gene match: 6. In germline, CDR1 is SGHRS, CDR2 YFSETQ. This sequence was found in a male donor with ankylosing spondylitis. The specimen was blood, either unsorted or a sorted T cell fraction (not recorded which). V usage is TRBV5-1 and J usage is TRBJ1-2, with TRBD1 identical over 8 bases. The chain's CDR3 is CASSTTGEGYGYTF. CDR3 coding DNA: TGCGCCAGCAGCACGACAGGGGAAGGCTATGGCTACACCTTC.